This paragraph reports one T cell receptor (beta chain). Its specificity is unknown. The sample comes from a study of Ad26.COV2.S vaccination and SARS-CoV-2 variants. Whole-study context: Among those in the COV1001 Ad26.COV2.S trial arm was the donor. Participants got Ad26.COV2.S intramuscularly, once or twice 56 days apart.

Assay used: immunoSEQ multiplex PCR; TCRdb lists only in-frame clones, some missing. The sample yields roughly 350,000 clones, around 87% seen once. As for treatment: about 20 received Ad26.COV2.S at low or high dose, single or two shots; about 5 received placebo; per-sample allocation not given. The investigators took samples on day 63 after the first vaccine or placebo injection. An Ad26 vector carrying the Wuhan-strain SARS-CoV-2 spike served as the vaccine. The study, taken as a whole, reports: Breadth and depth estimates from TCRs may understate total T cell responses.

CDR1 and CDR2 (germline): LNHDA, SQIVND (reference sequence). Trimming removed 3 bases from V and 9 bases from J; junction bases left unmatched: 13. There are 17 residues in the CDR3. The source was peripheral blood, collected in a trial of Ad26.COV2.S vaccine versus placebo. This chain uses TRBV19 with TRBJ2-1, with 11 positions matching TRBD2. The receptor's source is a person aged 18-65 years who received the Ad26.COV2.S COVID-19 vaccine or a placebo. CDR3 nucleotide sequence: TGTGCCAGTAGTATGCTCTCGACTAGCGGGGCCCACCTTGAGCAGTTCTTC. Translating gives CASSMLSTSGAHLEQFF.